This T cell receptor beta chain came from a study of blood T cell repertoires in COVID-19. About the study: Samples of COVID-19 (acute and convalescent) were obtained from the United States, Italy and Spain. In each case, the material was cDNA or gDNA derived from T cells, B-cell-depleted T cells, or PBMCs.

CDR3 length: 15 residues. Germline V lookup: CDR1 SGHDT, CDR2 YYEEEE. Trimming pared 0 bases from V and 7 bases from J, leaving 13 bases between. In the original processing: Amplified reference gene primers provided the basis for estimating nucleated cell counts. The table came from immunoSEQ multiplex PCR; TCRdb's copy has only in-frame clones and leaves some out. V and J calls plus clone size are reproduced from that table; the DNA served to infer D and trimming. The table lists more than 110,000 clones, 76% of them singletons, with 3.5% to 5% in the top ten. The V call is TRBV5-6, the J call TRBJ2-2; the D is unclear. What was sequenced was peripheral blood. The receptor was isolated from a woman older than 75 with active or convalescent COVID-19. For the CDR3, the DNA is TGTGCCAGCAGCTTGGGCAAATGGAGTGACGGGGAGCTGTTTTTT. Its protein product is CASSLGKWSDGELFF.